Below, 5 T cell receptor beta chains from the same sample are listed, as sequenced in a study of T cell repertoires in cytomegalovirus infection. TCRdb independently ran MiXCR on the reads; one entry per CDR3 protein. The sample consists of approximately 500,000 distinct CDR3 sequences, 26% of them appearing once. Sequenced sample: PBMCs. All receptors derive from a human donor in good health (CMV status not recorded). Some clones in this sample may be carry-over from other donors' samples.

This chain uses TRBV19 with TRBJ2-5, with TRBD2 as a possible D gene (6 bases). The V gene lost 6 bases and the J gene lost 10 bases, with 18 bases spanning the gap. The germline CDR1 and CDR2 sequences are LNHDA and SQIVND (reference sequence). The CDR3 extends over 13 amino acids. In DNA, the CDR3 is TGTGCCAGTAGCGGGAGCGCAACGGGGATCCAGTACTTC. Translated, it gives CASSGSATGIQYF.

This clonotype was seen ten or more times. This chain connects TRBV7-3 to TRBJ2-1, with 10 nucleotides matching TRBD2. CDR1 and CDR2 (germline): SGHTA, FQGTGA. Trimming removed 1 base from V and 6 bases from J; junction bases left unmatched: 3. The CDR3 has 15 amino acids. The CDR3 nucleotides are TGTGCCAGCAGCTTAATGCCTAGCGGGAGCAATGAGCAGTTCTTC. As protein: CASSLMPSGSNEQFF.

In the case of this clonotype: This is likely a read error, given that the CDR3 carries no conserved phenylalanine or tryptophan at its end. The V gene is TRBV10-3, the J gene TRBJ1-2, with D uncertain. V was shortened by 11 bases and J by 8 bases, with 18 bases between the two germline ends. The CDR3 length is 12 residues. Germline-derived CDR1 and CDR2 are ENHRY and SYGVKD. The CDR3 DNA reads TGTGCCGCGCAAGGGCTACACGAAGGCTACACCCTC. Its translation is CAAQGLHEGYTL.

This clonotype turned up a few times. The V call is TRBV10-3, the J call TRBJ1-1, with D possibly TRBD1 on 6 matching bases. Germline V gene data show CDR1 as ENHRY and CDR2 as SYGVKD. This CDR3 is built from 16 residues. With 5 bases removed from V and 5 bases from J, the gap between germline ends came to 21 bases. The CDR3 region has the DNA TGTGCCATCAGTCCTCGAACCGGGGGAGGGGGTACTGAAGCTTTCTTT. Translating it yields CAISPRTGGGGTEAFF.

J is TRBJ1-1 and V is TRBV12-3 or TRBV12-4, with no clear D. The germline V and J ends were trimmed by 3 bases and 3 bases, with 8 bases remaining between them. The CDR3 loop spans 13 amino acids. The CDR3 DNA is TGTGCCAGCAGTTTTCTGGGATACACTGAAGCTTTCTTT. Protein product: CASSFLGYTEAFF.